A single sample is the source of the 10 T cell receptor beta chains below, sequenced in a study of PD-1 blockade in classical Hodgkin lymphoma. Brentuximab vedotin exposure varied among the patients, all of whom had relapsed after autologous stem cell transplantation. Repertoires were generated with immunoSEQ multiplex PCR, while TCRdb's copy carries only in-frame clones and drops some. The profile covers roughly 56,000 clones, with 88% appearing a single time and around 5% taken by the ten largest. The specimen was peripheral blood mononuclear cells (PBMCs), collected before the second cycle of nivolumab. These receptors were collected from a human donor with classical Hodgkin lymphoma.

The CDR3 DNA sequence: TGTGCCAGCAGCTTAGCGGGCCGCCGTCCCTTCTATGGCTACACCTTC. As protein: CASSLAGRRPFYGYTF. V is TRBV7-9 and J is TRBJ1-2; D ambiguous. The length of the CDR3 is 16 residues. Germline V gene lookup returns CDR1 SEHNR and CDR2 FQNEAQ (reference sequence). Trimming left V 0 bases short and J 4 bases short, with 15 bases between.

V gene TRBV2 combines with J gene TRBJ1-3, with 7 nucleotides matching TRBD1. V shed 8 bases, J shed 5 bases, and the junction held 12 bases outside the gene matches. CDR3 length: 15 amino acids. Germline V gene data show CDR1 as SNHLY and CDR2 as FYNNEI. CDR3 amino acids: CASQGQRQGRNTIYF. The CDR3 DNA is TGTGCCAGCCAGGGCCAGAGACAGGGCCGAAACACCATATATTTT.

J is TRBJ2-7 and V is TRBV5-4; a weak D match, TRBD1 (7 bases). Germline lookup yields CDR1 SGHNT and CDR2 YYREEE (reference sequence). Between the trimmed V and J ends, which lost 0 bases and 1 base, there was a span of 11 bases. The CDR3 is 15 amino acids. As DNA, the CDR3 is TGTGCCAGCAGCTTGGGGCAGGGGGGTTCCTACGAGCAGTACTTC. As protein: CASSLGQGGSYEQYF.

The chain couples TRBV5-1 to TRBJ1-3; perhaps TRBD1 as D (5 bases). The CDR3 sequence is 14 residues long. Trimming took 4 bases from V and 4 from J, leaving 12 bases between them. Germline values: CDR1 SGHRS, CDR2 YFSETQ. CDR3 amino acids: CASSPGKEGNTIYF. Written as DNA, the CDR3 is TGCGCCAGCAGCCCAGGGAAGGAGGGAAACACCATATATTTT. Filled out from reference TRBV5-1 and TRBJ1-3, the complete variable domain reads KAGVTQTPRYLIKTRGQQVTLSCSPISGHRSVSWYQQTPGQGLQFLFEYFSETQRNKGNFPGRFSGRQFSNSRSEMNVSTLELGDSALYLCASSPGKEGNTIYFGEGSWLTVV.

This sequence joins TRBV6-5 and TRBJ2-7, with D perhaps being TRBD1 or TRBD2 (5 bases each). This CDR3 spans 15 amino acids. The germline gives CDR1 MNHEY, CDR2 SVGAGI. Between the trimmed V and J ends, which lost 6 bases and 2 bases, there was a span of 17 bases. The CDR3 loop reads CASRPGTPGAYEQYF. The CDR3 DNA follows: TGTGCCAGCAGACCCGGGACCCCCGGGGCCTACGAGCAGTACTTC.

The chain has TRBV5-1 and TRBJ1-4; weak D call: TRBD1 (5 bases). CDR3 length: 14 residues. V was pared by 4 bases and J by 4 bases, with 11 bases between. The germline V gene encodes CDR1 SGHRS and CDR2 YFSETQ. The CDR3 DNA reads TGCGCCAGCAGCCACGCAGGGTATAATGAAAAACTGTTTTTT. This sequence encodes CASSHAGYNEKLFF.

This clone appeared once. This sequence joins TRBV5-1 and TRBJ1-4; TRBD1 might be the D (6 bases). V was pared by 6 bases and J by 6 bases, with 18 bases between. Looked up from germline, CDR1 is SGHRS and CDR2 is YFSETQ. This CDR3 has 15 residues. The CDR3 reads CASNPGGGLDEKLFF. In DNA, the CDR3 is TGCGCCAGCAACCCCGGGGGGGGGCTGGATGAAAAACTGTTTTTT.

This clone was seen once. The rearrangement links TRBV5-4 to TRBJ2-2; 8 bases fit TRBD2. The germline V gene encodes CDR1 SGHNT and CDR2 YYREEE (reference sequence). The CDR3 is 16 amino acids. The V and J ends lost 1 base and 4 bases, in that order; junction bases with no gene match: 6. The CDR3 DNA reads TGTGCCAGCAGCTTGAAGGGACTAGGAGGCACCGGGGAGCTGTTTTTT. This codes for CASSLKGLGGTGELFF.

The gene calls are TRBV4-1 and TRBJ2-7, with TRBD2 identical over 8 bases. Germline assignment: CDR1 MGHRA and CDR2 YSYEKL. The CDR3 is 16 amino acids. Trimming took 4 bases from V and 1 from J; bases not matched to a gene: 9. The CDR3 nucleotides are TGCGCCAGCAGCCCGGGGGGCGGGGGGAATTCCTACGAGCAGTACTTC. Translated, it gives CASSPGGGGNSYEQYF.

The chain couples TRBV6-6 to TRBJ1-2; 7 bases are shared with TRBD1. CDR3 length equals 15 residues. Germline V gene sequence: CDR1 MNHNY, CDR2 SVGAGI (reference sequence). J lost 14 bases, V lost 0 bases, and 15 bases had no gene match. CDR3 in DNA: TGTGCCAGCAGTTACTCTACCGCCGGGACAGTAGGAATTACCTTC. Amino acids: CASSYSTAGTVGITF.